The text below deals with one T cell receptor (beta chain). The antigen is undetermined. TCRdb used MiXCR to reprocess the reads, holding one entry per CDR3 protein. In the table there are roughly 990,000 distinct CDR3 sequences, 30% to 40% of which are singletons. These data belong to a study of T cell repertoires in cytomegalovirus infection. Overall study context: Researchers turned to recently identified HLA-C-restricted CMV epitopes as well as well-studied HLA-B-restricted ones. Indications came from public TCR beta signatures; they pointed to CMV infection and to a matching HLA type. Notes on the study in general: CMV-specific TCR beta clonotypes restricted by HLA-C were the ones dominating the ex vivo response.

Germline values: CDR1 SGHVS, CDR2 FNYEAQ. Trimming stripped 5 bases from V and 0 bases from J, with 8 bases between. The CDR3 sequence is 14 residues long. The source was cultured CD8+ T cells from PBMCs, collected from culture after CMV antigen stimulation. The genes are TRBV7-6 and TRBJ1-5; possible D gene TRBD1, 5 bases. This clonotype was sampled from a human donor in good health (CMV status not recorded). Some clones in this sample may be carry-over from other donors' samples. The CDR3 nucleotides read TGTGCCAGCAGCCCGACAGTTAGCAATCAGCCCCAGCATTTT. Translating gives CASSPTVSNQPQHF.